This TCR beta chain derives from a study of cytomegalovirus exposure and HLA in healthy donors. Findings and limits, study-wide: A few V segments could not be told apart, such as TRBV6-2 and TRBV6-3, and were left out.

PCR amplification relied on 60 Vbeta primers (plus 13 Jbeta primers). The repertoire was sequenced with immunoSEQ multiplex PCR; TCRdb's copy has only in-frame clones and lacks some. Here the sample table reports about 74,000 clones. The V gene lost 6 bases and the J gene lost 10 bases, with 11 bases spanning the gap. The CDR3 has 11 residues. From germline, CDR1 is MDHEN and CDR2 SYDVKM. Concerning this clone: The antigen remains undetermined.

This sequence was found in a female donor in good health and CMV-seropositive. The genes are TRBV28 and TRBJ2-3; D is unclear. The sequenced sample was PBMCs. This chain's CDR3 is CASSYSRPQYF. The DNA of the CDR3 is TGTGCCAGCAGCTATAGTCGCCCGCAGTATTTT.